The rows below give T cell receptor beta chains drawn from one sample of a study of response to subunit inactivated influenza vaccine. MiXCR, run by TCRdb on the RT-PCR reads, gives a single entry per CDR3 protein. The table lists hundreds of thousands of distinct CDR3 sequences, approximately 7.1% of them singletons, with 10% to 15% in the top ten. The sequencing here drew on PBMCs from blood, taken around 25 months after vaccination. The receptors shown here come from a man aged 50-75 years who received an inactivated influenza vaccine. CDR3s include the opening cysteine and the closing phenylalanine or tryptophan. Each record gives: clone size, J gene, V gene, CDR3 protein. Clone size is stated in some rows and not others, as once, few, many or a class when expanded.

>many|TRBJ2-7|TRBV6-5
CASSYSTSGRPSSYEQYF
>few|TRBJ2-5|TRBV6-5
CASSSMKTQYF
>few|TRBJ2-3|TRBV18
CASSPRGQATDTQYF
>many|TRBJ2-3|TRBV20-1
CSATELAGAPNPDTQYF
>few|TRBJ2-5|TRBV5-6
CASSLIVTQETQYF
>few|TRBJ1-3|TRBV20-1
CSTRPFSGNTIYF
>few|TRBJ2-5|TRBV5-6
CASSLTRSETQYF
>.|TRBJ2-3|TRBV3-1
CASSPSWDSTDTQYF
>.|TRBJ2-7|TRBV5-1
CASSLGLPYEQYF
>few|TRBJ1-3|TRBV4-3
CASSQGLPGRNTIYF
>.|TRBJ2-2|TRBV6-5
CASAVTKTANTGELFF
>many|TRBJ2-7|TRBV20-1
CSASSRDSYEQYF
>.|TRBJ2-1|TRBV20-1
CSAPRVAGVREQFF
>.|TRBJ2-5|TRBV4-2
CASSQDSRGGETQYF
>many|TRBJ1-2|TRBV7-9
CASSPRGRGSWGYTF
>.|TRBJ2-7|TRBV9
CASSERQVSEQYF
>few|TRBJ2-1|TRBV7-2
CASSRLAGGNEQFF
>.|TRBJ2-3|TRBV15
CATRETTDTQYF
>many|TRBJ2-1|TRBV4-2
CASSQEAAVFNEQFF
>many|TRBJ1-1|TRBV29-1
CSGFNRGIRNTEAFF
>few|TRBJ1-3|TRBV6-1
CASSGVQGPGNTIYF
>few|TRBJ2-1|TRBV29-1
CSVKRTGKLFNEQFF
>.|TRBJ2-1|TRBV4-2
CASSQAGGLAASDEQFF